The clone carrying this TCR beta chain has only a few counts. As yet, its antigen is unknown. This entry is derived from a study of T cells after yellow fever vaccination. Study information: Where fractions had low cell numbers, libraries were prepared from them with the SMART-Seq v4 Ultra Low Input RNA kit. Regarding the study as a whole: Booster samples showed a return of most primary-vaccination clones (roughly 95% CD4, 70% to 90% CD8). A small proportion of clonotypes was detected in both the CD4 and CD8 compartments. Contamination by abundant bulk-population clonotypes could be present in FACS-sorted repertoires.

The CDR3 consists of 14 residues. From germline, CDR1 is SGHAT and CDR2 FQNNGV. V trimming: 7 bases; J trimming: 6 bases; junction bases outside the gene matches: 7. TCRdb analysed the 5' RACE reads with MiXCR anew, one entry per CDR3 protein. The sample records approximately 600,000 distinct CDR3 sequences, around an eighth being singletons. This chain connects TRBV11-2 to TRBJ2-3; 10 bases are a match to TRBD2. Source: PBMCs, taken on the day of the yellow fever booster vaccination. The sequence was obtained from a young man who received the YFV17D yellow fever vaccine. CDR3 coding DNA: TGTGCCAGCAACGGAGCGGGAGGGATGGATACGCAGTATTTT. Encoded protein: CASNGAGGMDTQYF. Filled out from reference TRBV11-2 and TRBJ2-3, the complete variable domain reads EAGVAQSPRYKIIEKRQSVAFWCNPISGHATLYWYQQILGQGPKLLIQFQNNGVVDDSQLPKDRFSAERLKGVDSTLKIQPAKLEDSAVYLCASNGAGGMDTQYFGPGTRLTVL.